The present T cell receptor beta chain was sequenced within a study of control samples from healthy donors and cancer patients. The sample holds one count of this clone. Clones were sequenced by immunoSEQ multiplex PCR, and TCRdb holds only the in-frame ones, with some missing. This sample carries over 75,000 clones, around 80% of them seen once, and the ten largest clones take 2% to 2.5%. The receptor was isolated from a man aged 55 to 70 in good health. The sample comprised blood.

This CDR3 reads CASTPGLTYEQYF. The CDR3 DNA reads as TGTGCCAGCACACCCGGATTGACCTACGAGCAGTACTTC. This chain uses TRBV28 with TRBJ2-7; D ambiguous. CDR1 and CDR2 (germline): MDHEN, SYDVKM. V lost 7 bases and J lost 2, with 12 bases in between. The CDR3 spans 13 residues.